What follows is one TCR beta chain and its context. Many counts were recorded for this clonotype. Its target antigen remains unknown. The input lacks base qualities; no much larger clone sits a single base away. This entry is derived from a study of neurological immune-mediated disorders (dated by TCRdb to between 2018 and 2020). Regarding the complete study: Among the 34 multiple sclerosis patients, relapsing-remitting MS accounted for 31 and secondary progressive MS accounted for 3. Peripheral blood TCR-beta repertoires from patients with HTLV-I-associated myelopathy (HAM/TSP), patients with multiple sclerosis, and healthy controls were compared in the study using UMI-based sequencing. Alongside PBMC samples, the set of more than 80 TCR-beta libraries contained longitudinal samples, technical triplicates, and paired CD4+ and CD8+ T-cell subsets that had been sorted. Each longitudinal HAM/TSP and healthy donor was sampled at 3 time-points spaced at roughly 3-40 month intervals. The cohort included 60 to 75 subjects: approximately 14 with HAM/TSP, roughly 35 with multiple sclerosis, and about 20 healthy controls.

What the time point label conveys for this sample: longitudinal time-point 1 (baseline). Libraries from unsorted PBMCs were made from 2 million PBMCs kept in RNAlater at -80 degrees C until RNA extraction. The multiple sclerosis patients were enrolled in a US clinical protocol that used magnetic resonance imaging to evaluate disease progression. Peripheral blood was subjected to Ficoll-Hypaque density gradient centrifugation to isolate PBMCs, which were then cryopreserved in liquid nitrogen. cDNA was synthesized by template-switch 5'RACE using a primer with a 10-nucleotide random unique molecular identifier that tagged each TCR transcript. Over 180 million TCR-beta sequences, covering 15-18 subjects, were produced in each sequencing run. The RNeasy kit was used to extract total RNA. TCR-beta VDJ regions were amplified with primers for the TCR constant region and the 5'RACE anchor, using the KAPA Real-time Library Amplification kit. Sample indexes and Illumina adaptors were added in a first PCR, after which library yield was increased in a second PCR. After Ampure bead purification, the roughly 650 bp TCR product was size-selected on a 2% E-gel SizeSelection system. Before pooling, libraries had their quality checked on a Bioanalyzer, their concentration measured with Qubit, and their quantity determined with the Kapa Library Quantification kit. An Illumina HiSeq 2500 sequenced the libraries paired-end 2 x 150 bp. To increase sequence diversity, roughly 24-32% phiX was spiked into each library pool. Per the original workflow: The UMI-based MiGEC pipeline processed quality-filtered reads and removed over 75% of raw TCR sequences during error correction. VDJ genes were aligned to IMGT germline references, and clonotypes were defined by unique CDR3 amino acid sequence plus V-J genes. Clonal expansion, Shannon diversity and CDR3 relatedness (CalcPairwiseDistances, ClusterSamples) were evaluated with VDJtools, and phylogenetic trees were built with CLCbio workbench. A clone was classed as expanded if it had 8 or more unique UMIs, a cutoff based on coefficient-of-variation modelling across technical triplicates. Using fastp trimming at Q25 and MiXCR clonotype assembly, TCRdb reanalyzed the public sequencing data and kept in-frame beta chains. Rows merge per CDR3 protein into single entries with the most common DNA and genes. The V and J calls here are based on TCRdb, not the publication. The sample yields 40,000 or so distinct CDR3 sequences; 3% to 3.5% were counted once. The ten largest make up around 7.7% of the sample.

V is pared back by 0 bases and J by 5 bases, with 11 bases lying between the germline termini. The cysteine opens and the phenylalanine closes a CDR3 of 14 amino acids. The DNA shown is the 42-base CDR3, in frame from base 1. CDR1 is given as SGHRS and CDR2 as YFSETQ, both from the germline V gene. The paper's findings and limits, for the study overall: The MS cluster showed no association with clinical or MRI features, and the authors stated that larger cohorts are needed. No identical CDR3 amino acid sequences were shared among expanded clones across subjects, suggesting private TCR-beta repertoires in all groups. In phylogenetic analysis, the repertoires of 18 of 34 MS patients grouped into a cluster of related CDR3 sequences, which suggests a possible signature at the repertoire level. TCR clonal expansion was highest in HAM/TSP patients and lowest in MS patients, with MS patients falling below even healthy controls.

The sequencing sample was made of PBMCs. The receptor chain draws on TRBV5-1 and TRBJ1-1; no D gene is confidently identified. The receptor was derived from a woman aged 55-70 years with multiple sclerosis. The encoded CDR3 is CASSLGGFDTEAFF. The DNA is as follows: TGCGCCAGCAGCTTGGGCGGGTTTGATACTGAAGCTTTCTTT.